One and the same sample provided the 15 T cell receptor beta chains below, sequenced in a study of cytomegalovirus exposure and HLA in healthy donors. Assay used: immunoSEQ multiplex PCR; TCRdb lists only in-frame clones, some missing. The sample records approximately 97,000 clones, approximately 95% being singletons. The specimen was PBMCs. These receptors all come from a woman aged 18-35 years in good health and CMV-seronegative.

The rearrangement joins TRBV7-9 to TRBJ2-7; 11 positions match TRBD2. The V gene's germline CDR1 is SEHNR and CDR2 FQNEAQ (reference sequence). With V trimmed by 6 bases and J by 2 bases, 9 bases remained unmatched. The CDR3 sequence is 16 residues long. The CDR3 DNA is TGTGCCAGCAGGTCATGGGGGACTAGCGGAGCCTACGAGCAGTACTTC. Translated, it gives CASRSWGTSGAYEQYF. Full variable domain (rest looked up from reference TRBV7-9 and TRBJ2-7): DTGVSQNPRHKITKRGQNVTFRCDPISEHNRLYWYRQTLGQGPEFLTYFQNEAQLEKSRLLSDRFSAERPKGSFSTLEIQRTEQGDSAMYLCASRSWGTSGAYEQYFGPGTRLTVT.

V is TRBV4-1 and J is TRBJ2-7; 10 nucleotides match TRBD2. J lost 4 bases, V lost 1 base, and 7 bases had no gene match. The germline V gene has CDR1 MGHRA and CDR2 YSYEKL. The CDR3 is 16 amino acids. As DNA, the CDR3 is TGCGCCAGCAGCCAAGGGGTAGGTAGCGGGAGGTACGAGCAGTACTTC. Translated, it gives CASSQGVGSGRYEQYF.

The rearrangement joins TRBV6-5 to TRBJ1-1, with D possibly matching TRBD1 (5 bases). Trimming took 6 bases from V and 1 from J, leaving 9 bases between them. This CDR3 is 13 amino acids long. Germline values: CDR1 MNHEY, CDR2 SVGAGI. In DNA, the CDR3 is TGTGCCAGCAGCTATACAGGGAACACTGAAGCTTTCTTT. This sequence encodes CASSYTGNTEAFF.

The chain carries TRBV6-5 and TRBJ2-1; 9 bases are a match to TRBD2. V was pared by 1 base and J by 8 bases, with 6 bases of the junction left unmatched. The germline V gene encodes CDR1 MNHEY and CDR2 SVGAGI. The CDR3 has 15 amino acids. The CDR3 coding sequence is TGTGCCAGCAGTTACTTCGGGACTAGCCTCGATGAGCAGTTCTTC. It translates to CASSYFGTSLDEQFF.

The CDR3 loop reads CASSEAWTSSDTQYF. For the CDR3, the DNA is TGTGCCAGCAGTGAAGCGTGGACTAGCTCAGATACGCAGTATTTT. This rearrangement joins TRBV6-1 to TRBJ2-3; 8 positions agree with TRBD2. Germline trimming cut 0 bases from V and 4 bases from J; bases unmatched to any gene: 3. Germline V gene data show CDR1 as MNHNS and CDR2 as SASEGT. The CDR3 has 15 residues.

The chain carries TRBV18 and TRBJ1-2; 7 positions agree with TRBD1. This CDR3 is built from 14 residues. With V trimmed by 5 bases and J by 2 bases, 5 bases remained unmatched. Looked up from germline, CDR1 is KGHSH and CDR2 is LQKENI. CDR3 protein: CASSEDRENYGYTF. The CDR3 nucleotides are TGTGCCAGCTCAGAAGACAGGGAGAACTATGGCTACACCTTC. Filled out from reference TRBV18 and TRBJ1-2, the complete variable domain reads NAGVMQNPRHLVRRRGQEARLRCSPMKGHSHVYWYRQLPEEGLKFMVYLQKENIIDESGMPKERFSAEFPKEGPSILRIQQVVRGDSAAYFCASSEDRENYGYTFGSGTRLTVV.

The chain employs TRBV25-1 and TRBJ2-7, with 9 nucleotides matching TRBD2. Trimming at V came to 7 bases and at J to 1 base, leaving 8 bases not matched to a gene. Germline V gene sequence: CDR1 MGHDK, CDR2 SYGVNS. This CDR3 has 15 amino acids. The CDR3 DNA is TGTGCCAGCATGGCGGGAGGGGCCCAATCCTACGAGCAGTACTTC. Amino acids: CASMAGGAQSYEQYF.

The chain joins TRBV5-1 to TRBJ1-1, with 8 bases matching TRBD1. CDR1 and CDR2 from the germline V gene are SGHRS and YFSETQ. The CDR3 contains 15 residues. The J segment lost 1 base and the V segment lost 2 bases, leaving 4 bases of the junction unmatched. As DNA, the CDR3 is TGCGCCAGCAGCTTACAGGGGGAGCAGAACACTGAAGCTTTCTTT. Its translation is CASSLQGEQNTEAFF.

The V call is TRBV9, the J call TRBJ2-1; no clear D gene. The germline gives CDR1 SGDLS, CDR2 YYNGEE. The germline V and J ends were trimmed by 2 bases and 0 bases, with 9 bases remaining between them. The CDR3 contains 15 residues. This chain's CDR3 is CASSVQRASYNEQFF. In nucleotides, the CDR3 is TGTGCCAGCAGCGTCCAGCGTGCCTCCTACAATGAGCAGTTCTTC.

As DNA, the CDR3 is TGTGCCAGCGGGACTTCCACATCAGAGACCCAGTACTTC. It specifies CASGTSTSETQYF. V usage is TRBV11-2 and J usage is TRBJ2-5; weak D call: TRBD2 (6 bases). Trimming left V 8 bases short and J 4 bases short, with 14 bases between. This CDR3 region has 13 residues. CDR1 is SGHAT and CDR2 is FQNNGV in the germline V gene.

The chain couples TRBV6-5 to TRBJ1-2, with 10 bases identical to TRBD1. From germline, CDR1 is MNHEY and CDR2 SVGAGI. The CDR3 is 14 residues long. J gave up 7 bases and V 0 bases, and 2 bases lay outside the gene matches. CDR3 sequence: CASSYSGQGGGYTF. DNA for the CDR3: TGTGCCAGCAGTTACTCCGGACAGGGGGGTGGCTACACCTTC.

The J gene is TRBJ1-1, the V gene TRBV19; D ambiguous. CDR1 LNHDA and CDR2 SQIVND come from the germline V gene (reference sequence). The CDR3 sequence is 13 residues long. Trimming removed 3 bases at V and 1 base at J, with 6 bases between. For the CDR3, the DNA is TGTGCCAGTAGTATCTCCTGGAACACTGAAGCTTTCTTT. This sequence encodes CASSISWNTEAFF.

The chain recombines TRBV6-1 with TRBJ1-2; 7 bases fit TRBD1. V lost 1 base and J lost 6; bases outside the gene matches: 8. There are 15 residues in the CDR3. CDR1 and CDR2 (germline): MNHNS, SASEGT. Here the CDR3 reads CASSEDYRGSDGYTF. The CDR3 region has the DNA TGTGCCAGCAGTGAAGACTACAGGGGATCGGATGGCTACACCTTC.

The chain has TRBV19 and TRBJ2-7, with 12 bases lining up with TRBD2. The V segment lost 5 bases and the J segment 4 bases; nucleotides outside the gene matches: 6. Germline V gene data show CDR1 as LNHDA and CDR2 as SQIVND (reference sequence). The CDR3 sequence is 15 residues long. CDR3 loop: CASSPGLAGPYEQYF. The CDR3 nucleotides are TGTGCCAGTAGTCCTGGACTAGCGGGGCCGTACGAGCAGTACTTC.

The chain recombines TRBV9 with TRBJ2-5; 8 positions agree with TRBD1. V shed 3 bases, J shed 4 bases, and the junction held 5 bases outside the gene matches. Germline loops: CDR1 SGDLS, CDR2 YYNGEE. The CDR3 loop spans 14 amino acids. CDR3: CASSARTGSETQYF. The CDR3, as DNA: TGTGCCAGCAGCGCCCGGACAGGGTCAGAGACCCAGTACTTC.